This T cell receptor (beta chain) was sequenced in a study of blood T cell repertoires in COVID-19. Sequenced by immunoSEQ multiplex PCR; TCRdb stores in-frame clones only, minus some. The repertoire has a few hundred thousand clones, roughly 90% of them found once; the top ten carry about 4%. The CDR3 consists of 15 residues. V lost 5 bases, J lost 1 base, and 14 bases lay in between. Per germline, CDR1 PRHDT and CDR2 FYEKMQ (reference sequence). This TCR was recovered from a woman aged 30 to 39 who had been exposed to COVID-19. The genes are TRBV13 and TRBJ1-1; tentatively, D is TRBD1 (5 bases). The sequencing sample was made of PBMCs or T cells enriched from blood (not recorded which). The CDR3 DNA sequence: TGTGCCAGCAGCCCAGGTCAAGGGGCGAACACTGAAGCTTTCTTT. It codes for CASSPGQGANTEAFF.